Following are 29 T cell receptor beta chains from one sample sequenced in a study of blood T cell repertoires in COVID-19. Libraries were prepared by immunoSEQ multiplex PCR; TCRdb keeps only in-frame clonotypes and omits some of them. This sample has approximately 130,000 clones; roughly 80% occur once, and the top ten carry over 15%. Input material: PBMCs or T cells enriched from blood (not recorded which). Receptors originate from a man in his thirties or forties who had recovered from COVID-19.

The chain employs TRBV19 and TRBJ2-2; 7 nucleotides line up with TRBD2. This CDR3 comprises 15 residues. Looked up from germline, CDR1 is LNHDA and CDR2 is SQIVND (reference sequence). The ends lost 6 bases at V and 2 bases at J; junction bases unmatched: 6. CDR3 in DNA: TGTGCCAGTAGCAAACCGGGACTAAACACCGGGGAGCTGTTTTTT. Translated: CASSKPGLNTGELFF.

The rearrangement joins TRBV6-5 to TRBJ1-1; 8 nucleotides agree with TRBD1. The J segment lost 2 bases and the V segment lost 4 bases, leaving 6 bases of the junction unmatched. Per germline, CDR1 MNHEY and CDR2 SVGAGI. The CDR3 has 15 amino acids. CDR3 in amino acids: CASSFGTGANTEAFF. The DNA of the CDR3 is TGTGCCAGCAGTTTTGGGACAGGAGCAAACACTGAAGCTTTCTTT.

This clone was counted between two and nine times. The chain recombines TRBV3-1 (or the pseudogene TRBV3-2) with TRBJ2-7, with D maybe TRBD2 (5 bases). Germline V gene sequence: CDR1 LGHDT, CDR2 YNNKEL (reference sequence). The CDR3 length is 14 residues. Trimming took 2 bases from V and 2 from J, leaving 10 bases between them. The CDR3 bases are TGTGCCAGCAGCCAAACGGGGAGTACCTACGAGCAGTACTTC. It specifies CASSQTGSTYEQYF.

The V call is TRBV3-1 (or the pseudogene TRBV3-2), the J call TRBJ2-5, with TRBD2 matching 10 bases. The CDR3 runs 15 residues. With 6 bases clipped from V and 4 bases from J, the junction kept 8 bases outside the gene matches. The germline V gene has CDR1 LGHDT and CDR2 YNNKEL (reference sequence). The CDR3 protein is CASRPPSGGPETQYF. The CDR3 DNA sequence: TGTGCCAGCAGGCCTCCTAGCGGGGGCCCAGAGACCCAGTACTTC.

This sequence joins TRBV30 and TRBJ1-2; tentatively, D is TRBD1 (6 bases). CDR1 is GTSNPN and CDR2 is SVGIG in the germline V gene (reference sequence). This CDR3 has 15 amino acids. V lost 1 base, J lost 4 bases, and 16 bases lay in between. The CDR3 is CAWSARGGAPYGYTF. The CDR3 DNA follows: TGTGCCTGGAGTGCGAGGGGGGGGGCCCCCTATGGCTACACCTTC.

The chain uses TRBV2 and TRBJ2-5, with D perhaps matching TRBD1 (6 bases). Trimming left V 6 bases short and J 5 bases short, with 13 bases between. Germline V CDR1 and CDR2: SNHLY, FYNNEI. This CDR3 comprises 13 residues. The chain's CDR3 is CASRRTVGETQYF. The CDR3 nucleotides read TGTGCCAGCAGGAGGACAGTGGGGGAGACCCAGTACTTC.

The chain carries TRBV19 and TRBJ1-1; maybe TRBD1 (6 bases). This CDR3 spans 15 amino acids. CDR1 LNHDA and CDR2 SQIVND come from the germline V gene (reference sequence). Deletions cut 5 bases from V and 5 bases from J, with 18 bases between. CDR3 loop: CASSSPRRGDTEAFF. The CDR3 DNA is TGTGCCAGTAGTTCCCCGCGCAGGGGAGATACTGAAGCTTTCTTT.

Written as DNA, the CDR3 is TGCGCCAGCAGCCCGCAGGGACAGGGGAGAGAGACCCAGTACTTC. Its protein is CASSPQGQGRETQYF. The V call is TRBV5-1, the J call TRBJ2-5; 10 bases fit TRBD1. CDR1 and CDR2 (germline): SGHRS, YFSETQ. The CDR3 totals 15 residues. Trimming took 4 bases from V and 4 from J; bases not matched to a gene: 7.

The V call is TRBV25-1, the J call TRBJ2-3, with 8 positions matching TRBD1. Germline-derived CDR1 and CDR2 are MGHDK and SYGVNS. After removal of 3 bases from V and 4 bases from J, the junction contained 3 bases not matched to a gene. The CDR3 is made up of 14 amino acids. For the CDR3, the DNA is TGTGCCAGCAGTGACGACAGGGGATCAGATACGCAGTATTTT. This codes for CASSDDRGSDTQYF. The full variable domain, rest sourced from reference TRBV25-1 and TRBJ2-3, is EADIYQTPRYLVIGTGKKITLECSQTMGHDKMYWYQQDPGMELHLIHYSYGVNSTEKGDLSSESTVSRIRTEHFPLTLESARPSHTSQYLCASSDDRGSDTQYFGPGTRLTVL.

CDR3: CASSLVGREINSPLHF. CDR3 nucleotide sequence: TGCGCCAGCAGCTTGGTGGGTCGGGAGATAAATTCACCCCTCCACTTT. The chain combines TRBV5-1 with TRBJ1-6, with D unclear. Per germline, CDR1 SGHRS and CDR2 YFSETQ. There are 16 residues in the CDR3. V dropped 0 bases and J dropped 7 bases, with 14 bases sitting between them. The variable domain in full, with the rest retrieved from reference TRBV5-1 and TRBJ1-6, is KAGVTQTPRYLIKTRGQQVTLSCSPISGHRSVSWYQQTPGQGLQFLFEYFSETQRNKGNFPGRFSGRQFSNSRSEMNVSTLELGDSALYLCASSLVGREINSPLHFGNGTRLTVT.

This clone has just a few counts. The rearrangement joins TRBV5-1 to TRBJ2-5, with TRBD2 as a possible D gene (7 bases). Trimming took off 6 bases at V and 5 bases at J, with 20 bases between the two ends. Per germline, CDR1 SGHRS and CDR2 YFSETQ. There are 15 residues in the CDR3. The CDR3 coding sequence is TGCGCCAGCAACCTTGCGGGGGCTAAAGGGGAGACCCAGTACTTC. It yields the protein CASNLAGAKGETQYF.

The chain couples TRBV19 to TRBJ1-2; 7 bases align to TRBD1. Germline V CDR1 and CDR2: LNHDA, SQIVND (reference sequence). V trimming: 9 bases; J trimming: 2 bases; junction bases outside the gene matches: 12. This CDR3 spans 15 amino acids. This CDR3 is CASRQGIVGNYGYTF. DNA of the CDR3: TGTGCCAGCAGACAGGGAATAGTCGGGAACTATGGCTACACCTTC. Full variable domain (rest looked up from reference TRBV19 and TRBJ1-2): DGGITQSPKYLFRKEGQNVTLSCEQNLNHDAMYWYRQDPGQGLRLIYYSQIVNDFQKGDIAEGYSVSREKKESFPLTVTSAQKNPTAFYLCASRQGIVGNYGYTFGSGTRLTVV.

This clone has just a few counts. The chain is built from TRBV9 and TRBJ1-3; no clear D. The V gene lost 4 bases and the J gene lost 2 bases, with 13 bases spanning the gap. This CDR3 region has 15 residues. The germline CDR1 and CDR2 sequences are SGDLS and YYNGEE. Written as DNA, the CDR3 is TGTGCCAGCAGCCCAGGAGGAGGGACTGGAAACACCATATATTTT. Protein product: CASSPGGGTGNTIYF.

This chain connects TRBV11-1 to TRBJ2-2, with 8 positions matching TRBD1. The CDR3 has 15 amino acids. Losses at the gene ends were 2 bases for V and 7 bases for J; bases not matched to a gene: 6. Germline V gene lookup returns CDR1 SGHAT and CDR2 FQDESV (reference sequence). As DNA, the CDR3 is TGTGCCAGCAGCTTAACCAGGGGGCTAGGCGGGGAGCTGTTTTTT. It codes for CASSLTRGLGGELFF.

This clone was picked up a small number of times. The chain couples TRBV9 to TRBJ2-3, with D uncertain. V was pared by 0 bases and J by 1 base, with 9 bases between. From germline, CDR1 is SGDLS and CDR2 YYNGEE. The CDR3 covers 15 residues. The CDR3 region has the DNA TGTGCCAGCAGCGTAGGAAACTTAGGCACAGATACGCAGTATTTT. It codes for CASSVGNLGTDTQYF.

The chain has TRBV10-3 and TRBJ2-7; 10 bases are shared with TRBD1. CDR1 is ENHRY, CDR2 SYGVKD, per germline. V dropped 4 bases and J dropped 3; count of bases not matched to a gene: 6. This CDR3 region has 15 residues. This CDR3 reads CAISASGTGVYEQYF. The CDR3 DNA reads TGTGCCATCAGTGCCTCCGGGACAGGGGTCTACGAGCAGTACTTC.

This clone has a handful of counts. V and J are TRBV7-9 and TRBJ2-5, with 8 positions matching TRBD2. The CDR3 sequence is 17 residues long. The V gene's germline CDR1 is SEHNR and CDR2 FQNEAQ (reference sequence). The V gene end was trimmed by 5 bases and the J gene end by 4 bases; junction bases not matched to a gene: 15. The CDR3 DNA is TGTGCCAGCAGCCAGACCAAAAAGCGGGGGAGGGGAGAGACCCAGTACTTC. Translating it yields CASSQTKKRGRGETQYF.

This clone was recorded once. J is TRBJ1-3 and V is TRBV5-1, with D perhaps TRBD1 (6 bases). Germline V gene lookup returns CDR1 SGHRS and CDR2 YFSETQ. Trimming removed 4 bases from V and 4 bases from J, with 9 bases in between. This CDR3 comprises 13 residues. The CDR3 DNA sequence: TGCGCCAGCAGCGGTGGGACAGGAAACACCATATATTTT. Its protein is CASSGGTGNTIYF.

V is TRBV2 and J is TRBJ1-4; D not certain. The V end was cut by 3 bases, the J end by 0 bases, with 5 bases between. Germline V gene data show CDR1 as SNHLY and CDR2 as FYNNEI. This CDR3 spans 14 amino acids. The CDR3, as DNA: TGTGCCAGCAGTGACCGTGCAACTAATGAAAAACTGTTTTTT. Protein sequence: CASSDRATNEKLFF.

V and J are TRBV21-1 and TRBJ2-5; TRBD1 was called by the table and not checked on the DNA. TRBV21-1 is an annotated pseudogene. The CDR3 totals 17 residues. CDR3 sequence reads: CASSKAGTADHQETQYF. As DNA, the CDR3 is TGTGCCAGCAGCAAAGCGGGGACAGCAGACCACCAAGAGACCCAGTACTTC.

The chain combines TRBV29-1 with TRBJ2-3; no clear D gene. V lost 3 bases and J lost 5, with 9 bases in between. Germline CDR1 reads SQVTM; CDR2 reads ANQGSEA. This CDR3 region has 12 residues. The CDR3 is CSVDPPKDTQYF. The DNA for the CDR3 is TGCAGCGTTGATCCCCCCAAAGATACGCAGTATTTT.

The chain uses TRBV18 and TRBJ1-5, with D perhaps TRBD1 (6 bases). CDR3 length: 15 amino acids. The germline V gene encodes CDR1 KGHSH and CDR2 LQKENI. V gave up 3 bases and J gave up 1 base, with 10 bases separating them. Written as DNA, the CDR3 is TGTGCCAGCTCACCTCAGGGGTTCAGCAATCAGCCCCAGCATTTT. Amino acids: CASSPQGFSNQPQHF.

The rearrangement uses TRBV19 and TRBJ2-2; weak D call: TRBD2 (6 bases). There are 14 residues in the CDR3. Germline V lookup: CDR1 LNHDA, CDR2 SQIVND (reference sequence). The germline V and J ends were trimmed by 7 bases and 5 bases, with 14 bases remaining between them. CDR3 DNA sequence: TGTGCCAGTAAATTAGGGACTGAGACCGGGGAGCTGTTTTTT. Translation: CASKLGTETGELFF. Full variable domain (rest looked up from reference TRBV19 and TRBJ2-2): DGGITQSPKYLFRKEGQNVTLSCEQNLNHDAMYWYRQDPGQGLRLIYYSQIVNDFQKGDIAEGYSVSREKKESFPLTVTSAQKNPTAFYLCASKLGTETGELFFGEGSRLTVL.

The chain has TRBV5-4 and TRBJ1-1, with D perhaps TRBD1 (6 bases). V was trimmed by 0 bases and J by 2 bases, leaving 11 bases between them. The CDR3 is 15 residues long. CDR1 SGHNT and CDR2 YYREEE come from the germline V gene (reference sequence). CDR3 protein: CASSLGAGVNTEAFF. CDR3 nucleotides: TGTGCCAGCAGCTTGGGAGCAGGGGTAAACACTGAAGCTTTCTTT.

V and J are TRBV7-6 and TRBJ1-1, with 7 positions matching TRBD1. CDR1 and CDR2 from the germline V gene are SGHVS and FNYEAQ. J gave up 1 base and V 5 bases, and 10 bases lay outside the gene matches. There are 16 residues in the CDR3. CDR3 residues: CASSPDPGQKNTEAFF. CDR3 coding DNA: TGTGCCAGCAGCCCAGACCCGGGACAGAAGAACACTGAAGCTTTCTTT.

The chain is built from TRBV18 and TRBJ1-4; D is unresolved. The germline gives CDR1 KGHSH, CDR2 LQKENI. The CDR3 is 15 residues long. The V end was cut by 0 bases, the J end by 5 bases, with 10 bases between. The CDR3 spells CASSPPVQQNEKLFF. The CDR3 DNA reads TGTGCCAGCTCACCACCGGTACAGCAAAATGAAAAACTGTTTTTT.

J is TRBJ1-2 and V is TRBV14; perhaps TRBD1 as D (5 bases). V was clipped by 3 bases and J by 3 bases, with 17 bases between them. The CDR3 is made up of 16 amino acids. Germline V CDR1 and CDR2: SGHDN, FVKESK. CDR3 protein: CASSHTGDREYYGYTF. CDR3 in DNA: TGTGCCAGCAGCCATACCGGAGACAGAGAATACTATGGCTACACCTTC.

The rearrangement uses TRBV6-4 and TRBJ1-5; D is uncertain. The CDR3 totals 11 residues. Trimming pared 8 bases from V and 5 bases from J, leaving 7 bases between. From germline, CDR1 is MRHNA and CDR2 SNTAGT. The CDR3 bases are TGTGCCAGCCGGGGAGATCAGCCCCAGCATTTT. It specifies CASRGDQPQHF.

V is TRBV27 and J is TRBJ2-1; 7 positions agree with TRBD1. In germline, CDR1 is MNHEY, CDR2 SMNVEV (reference sequence). This CDR3 is 15 amino acids long. V trimming: 5 bases; J trimming: 7 bases; junction bases outside the gene matches: 11. For the CDR3, the DNA is TGTGCCAGCAGTCAAAAACAGGGGTACTTGAATGAGCAGTTCTTC. Protein sequence: CASSQKQGYLNEQFF.